Listed below are T cell receptor beta chains from one sample, sequenced in a study of blood T cell repertoires in COVID-19. The protocol was immunoSEQ multiplex PCR, while the TCRdb copy is restricted to in-frame clones and leaves out a portion. Altogether roughly 290,000 clones are present, approximately 84% being singletons, with the ten largest covering around 2.1%. Specimen: peripheral blood. These receptor sequences come from a woman younger than 45 who had recovered from COVID-19. CDR3s include the opening cysteine and the closing phenylalanine or tryptophan. The order of the fields is V gene, J gene, D gene, clone size, CDR3 protein, CDR3 DNA. A D gene is named only where the DNA matches it firmly. Clone sizes are given selectively: once, few, many, or a class where the clone is expanded.

TRBV5-6	TRBJ2-1	NA	NA	CASSLANEQFF	TGTGCCAGCAGCTTGGCGAATGAGCAGTTCTTC
TRBV10-3	TRBJ2-7	NA	NA	CAISFGTFYEQYF	TGTGCCATCAGTTTCGGGACTTTCTACGAGCAGTACTTC
TRBV6-5	TRBJ1-2	NA	NA	CASSRGGEHGYTF	TGTGCCAGCAGCCGGGGGGGTGAACATGGCTACACCTTC
TRBV19	TRBJ2-7	TRBD2	NA	CASSTTETSGGEQYF	TGTGCCAGTAGTACCACCGAGACTAGCGGGGGTGAGCAGTACTTC
TRBV3-1/TRBV3-2	TRBJ2-1	NA	NA	CASSLAVAEQFF	TGTGCCAGCAGCCTAGCAGTCGCTGAGCAGTTCTTC
TRBV27	TRBJ2-7	NA	few	CASSLRRGGVEQYF	TGTGCCAGCAGTCTCCGTCGCGGAGGGGTCGAGCAGTACTTC
TRBV27	TRBJ2-3	TRBD2	NA	CASADTSGSSDTQYF	TGTGCCAGCGCCGATACTAGCGGGAGTTCAGATACGCAGTATTTT
TRBV9	TRBJ1-2	NA	NA	CASSDPGANYGYTF	TGTGCCAGCAGCGACCCGGGTGCCAACTATGGCTACACCTTC
TRBV10-3	TRBJ1-6	TRBD1	NA	CAIRDRVANSPLHF	TGTGCCATCAGAGACAGGGTGGCCAATTCACCCCTCCACTTT
TRBV19	TRBJ2-5	TRBD1	NA	CASSISWDRGQETQYF	TGTGCCAGTAGTATATCGTGGGACAGGGGGCAAGAGACCCAGTACTTC
TRBV28	TRBJ2-1	TRBD2	NA	CASSPLGTTPGNEQFF	TGTGCCAGCAGTCCCCTCGGGACTACCCCTGGGAATGAGCAGTTCTTC
TRBV7-2	TRBJ1-5	NA	NA	CASTGTGYQPQHF	TGTGCCAGCACGGGTACAGGGTATCAGCCCCAGCATTTT
TRBV9	TRBJ2-2	NA	NA	CASSVAGLNTGELFF	TGTGCCAGCAGCGTAGCTGGCCTGAACACCGGGGAGCTGTTTTTT
TRBV4-3	TRBJ2-7	TRBD1	NA	CASSQDIWTGGFDEQYF	TGCGCCAGCAGCCAAGATATTTGGACAGGGGGCTTCGACGAGCAGTACTTC
TRBV24-1	TRBJ1-2	NA	NA	CATSEGITYGYTF	TGTGCCACCAGTGAGGGCATTACTTATGGCTACACCTTC
TRBV7-9	TRBJ1-1	TRBD1	NA	CASSRGQGVTEAFF	TGTGCCAGCAGCCGGGGACAGGGGGTCACTGAAGCTTTCTTT
TRBV7-9	TRBJ1-6	TRBD1	NA	CASRTGTGAYNSPLHF	TGTGCCAGCAGAACCGGGACAGGGGCCTATAATTCACCCCTCCACTTT
TRBV4-1	TRBJ2-5	NA	NA	CASSHWRGETQYF	TGCGCCAGCAGCCATTGGAGGGGAGAGACCCAGTACTTC
TRBV6-5	TRBJ2-2	NA	NA	CASSLETGNTGELFF	TGTGCCAGCAGCCTTGAGACAGGGAACACCGGGGAGCTGTTTTTT
TRBV6-4	TRBJ1-5	TRBD1	NA	CARTGARGVAQHF	TGTGCCAGGACAGGGGCCCGGGGGGTGGCCCAGCATTTT
TRBV5-4	TRBJ1-1	NA	NA	CASSLNSLFTEAFF	TGTGCCAGCAGCTTAAACAGTTTGTTCACTGAAGCTTTCTTT
TRBV30	TRBJ1-6	NA	once	CAWSAHSPGGNSPLHF	TGTGCCTGGAGTGCCCACAGCCCGGGAGGGAATTCACCCCTCCACTTT
TRBV19	TRBJ1-5	NA	NA	CASSKPTTNQPQHF	TGTGCCAGTAGTAAGCCGACAACAAATCAGCCCCAGCATTTT